This T cell receptor (beta chain) is drawn from a study of spatial heterogeneity in lung cancer. Study observations and caveats: At tumor resection, ubiquitous expanded TCRs were detected in blood more often than later.

In its sample, this clonotype was seen many times. Its antigen remains unknown. Documented time point: sample taken at primary tumor resection. The donors comprised about 70 untreated early-stage non-small cell lung cancer patients. Whole RNA came from tumor, nontumor lung or frozen PBMC and was sequenced without being sorted. MiXCR, applied by TCRdb to the 5' RACE reads, yields one record per CDR3 protein. The top ten clones hold approximately 25% of a sample with around 40,000 distinct CDR3 sequences, approximately 5.6% of them seen once. CDR3 length: 15 amino acids. The germline V gene has CDR1 SGDLS and CDR2 YYNGEE. With 5 bases clipped from V and 2 bases from J, the junction kept 8 bases outside the gene matches.

The chain is built from TRBV9 and TRBJ2-5; TRBD2 agrees at 8 bases. The source of this sequence is a female donor with early-stage non-small cell lung cancer. Here the sequenced sample was PBMCs, taken at surgery. This CDR3 is CASSNIGLAQETQYF. The CDR3 DNA sequence: TGTGCCAGCAGTAATATAGGACTAGCACAAGAGACCCAGTACTTC. Based on the CDR3 plus reference TRBV9 and TRBJ2-5, the full variable domain is DSGVTQTPKHLITATGQRVTLRCSPRSGDLSVYWYQQSLDQGLQFLIQYYNGEERAKGNILERFSAQQFPDLHSELNLSSLELGDSALYFCASSNIGLAQETQYFGPGTRLLVL.